The present T cell receptor beta chain was sequenced within a study of blood T cell repertoires in COVID-19. From germline, CDR1 is MNHNY and CDR2 SVGAGI (reference sequence). The ends lost 6 bases at V and 1 base at J; junction bases unmatched: 8. This CDR3 has 16 amino acids. In the study's own analysis: Nucleated cell number was recorded as an estimate derived from reference gene primer amplification. Sequencing was performed with immunoSEQ multiplex PCR; in TCRdb, only in-frame clones are kept and a portion is missing. The DNA gave D and trimming, while V, J and clone size come from that table. The sample lists just over 150,000 clones; approximately 95% were seen once.

The receptor's source is a woman in her forties or fifties with acute or convalescent COVID-19. V and J are TRBV6-6 and TRBJ2-1, with 8 bases matching TRBD1. What was sequenced was peripheral blood. Here the CDR3 DNA reads TGTGCCAGCAGAAGTGACCAGGGGGCTTCCTACAATGAGCAGTTCTTC. It yields the protein CASRSDQGASYNEQFF.